This T cell receptor beta chain is from a study of a mutant IDH1 vaccine in newly diagnosed glioma. Study as a whole: The first vaccination came 4-6 weeks after radiotherapy alone, or with temozolomide cycles. The study held visit V12 at week 35 and visit V13 at week 47. Males made up about 60% and females about 40% of treated patients, whose mean age was around 40 years.

Time point here: week 47, end of study. Every vaccination contained 300 ug of the mutant IDH1 20-mer peptide and was paired with topical imiquimod. There were new WHO grade 3 or 4 astrocytomas in the donors, and these were IDH1-mutant and ATRX-lost. CDR1 is ENHRY and CDR2 is SYGVKD in the germline V gene. This CDR3 region has 14 residues. Trimming left V 0 bases short and J 3 bases short, with 8 bases between. Produced via immunoSEQ multiplex PCR; TCRdb's table is partial and in-frame only. In the table there are around 50,000 clones, about 88% of which are singletons. In regard to this clone: Its target is unknown.

The sequencing used PBMCs, collected from a glioma patient whose treatment included an IDH1 peptide vaccine. The chain recombines TRBV10-3 with TRBJ2-5, with D possibly TRBD2 on 6 matching bases. This receptor was identified in a woman in her twenties or thirties with glioma. Some clones in this sample may be carry-over from other donors' samples. The chain's CDR3 is CAISESTREETQYF. The CDR3 region has the DNA TGTGCCATCAGTGAGTCGACTAGAGAAGAGACCCAGTACTTC.